This T cell receptor beta chain was identified during a study of OX40 agonist ivuxolimab in advanced cancers. Study in general: Three patients responded partially, comprising one with hepatocellular carcinoma and two with cutaneous melanoma. Findings and limits, study-wide: Among the least clonally expanded were partial responders at 0.1-3.0 mg/kg. The authors also found low normalized T-cell clonal expansion in some nonresponders. Both CD4+ and CD8+ T cell populations in blood had undergone clonal expansion by week 6 at 0.1 to 3.0 mg/kg.

Assay used: immunoSEQ multiplex PCR; TCRdb lists only in-frame clones, some missing. The table includes some 16,000 clones, 70% to 75% detected once. Regarding this clone: What it recognizes is unknown.

The TCR originated in an adult with an advanced solid tumor such as melanoma, head and neck, liver or kidney cancer. The sequenced sample was CD4+ or CD8+ T cells sorted from blood, obtained in a trial of the OX40 agonist ivuxolimab.

CDR3 coding DNA: TGTGCCAGCAGCTTACCGGGGAAGACTGAAGCTTTCTTT. Its translation: CASSLPGKTEAFF. This sequence joins TRBV11-3 and TRBJ1-1, with D unresolved. CDR1 SGHNT and CDR2 YENEEA come from the germline V gene. This CDR3 is built from 13 residues. Trimming left V 2 bases short and J 5 bases short, with 9 bases between.